The 2 T cell receptor beta chains in this list originate from one sample, sequenced in a study of T-cell memory formation after mild COVID-19. TCRdb reprocessed the 5' RACE reads via MiXCR and lists one record per CDR3 protein. Of roughly 450,000 distinct CDR3 sequences in the sample, around a sixth were seen once. Source material: PBMCs or a T cell subset sorted from them (not recorded which). These receptors all stem from an adult woman who had mild COVID-19 (a few samples of this study predate the infection). Cell type and time point are not known.

The V call is TRBV19, the J call TRBJ2-3, with TRBD2 matching over 9 bases. Germline V gene lookup returns CDR1 LNHDA and CDR2 SQIVND (reference sequence). J gave up 5 bases and V 3 bases, and 6 bases lay outside the gene matches. The CDR3 totals 15 residues. CDR3 bases: TGTGCCAGTAGTATTGGCGGGGGGGCGGAAGATACGCAGTATTTT. The encoded protein is CASSIGGGAEDTQYF.

This chain joins TRBV29-1 and TRBJ2-6, with D perhaps TRBD1 or TRBD2 (6 bases each). This CDR3 contains 16 residues. Germline V gene sequence: CDR1 SQVTM, CDR2 ANQGSEA. V gave up 1 base and J gave up 5 bases, with 15 bases separating them. The CDR3 region is CSVEVGGLSRANVLTF. Written as DNA, the CDR3 is TGCAGCGTTGAAGTGGGGGGCCTCTCGAGGGCCAACGTCCTGACTTTC.